This T cell receptor (beta chain) was sequenced during a study of CD8 T cells in ankylosing spondylitis. At least ten counts were recorded for this clonotype. What it binds is not known. Study-level results: Within ankylosing spondylitis blood, a TCR beta motif made up of fewer than ten highly homologous variants appeared to be characteristic.

The CDR3 runs 15 residues. Trimming pared 3 bases from V and 4 bases from J, leaving 16 bases between. Germline V CDR1 and CDR2: SGHRS, YFSETQ. Quantitative 5'-RACE with molecular barcodes produced the TCR beta libraries. TCRdb itself ran the 5' RACE reads through MiXCR, one entry per CDR3 protein. The table lists around 39,000 distinct CDR3 sequences, 9.5% to 11% of them singletons, with 20% to 25% in the top ten. Material: synovial fluid, either unsorted or a sorted T cell fraction (not recorded which). This TCR was sampled from a male donor with ankylosing spondylitis. The V call is TRBV5-1, the J call TRBJ1-1; perhaps TRBD1 as D (5 bases). The CDR3 DNA sequence: TGCGCCAGCAGCTCACAGGAGAGGGAAAGCACTGAAGCTTTCTTT. Amino acid sequence: CASSSQERESTEAFF.